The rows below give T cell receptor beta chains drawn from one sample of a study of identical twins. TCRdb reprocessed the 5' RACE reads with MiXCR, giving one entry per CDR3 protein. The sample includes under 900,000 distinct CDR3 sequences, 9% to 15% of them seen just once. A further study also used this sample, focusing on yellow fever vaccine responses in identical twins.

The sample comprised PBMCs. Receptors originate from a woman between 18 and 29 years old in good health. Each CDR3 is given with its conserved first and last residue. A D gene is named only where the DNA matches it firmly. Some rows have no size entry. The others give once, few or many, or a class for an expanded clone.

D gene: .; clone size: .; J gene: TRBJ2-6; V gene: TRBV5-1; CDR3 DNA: TGCGCCAGCAGCTCCCAGGTAACTGGGGCCAACGTCCTGACTTTC; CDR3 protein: CASSSQVTGANVLTF
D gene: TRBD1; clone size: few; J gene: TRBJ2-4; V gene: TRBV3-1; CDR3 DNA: TGTGCCAGCAGCAAGACAGGGGCCGAGGACATTCAGTACTTC; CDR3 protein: CASSKTGAEDIQYF
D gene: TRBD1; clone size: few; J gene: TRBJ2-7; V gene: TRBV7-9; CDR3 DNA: TGTGCCAGCAGCGCCGAGGGACAGGGCTACGAGCAGTACTTC; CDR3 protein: CASSAEGQGYEQYF
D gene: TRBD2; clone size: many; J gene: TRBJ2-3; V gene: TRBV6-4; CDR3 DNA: TGTGCCAGCAGTCCAGTGACTAGCGGGATGGATACGCAGTATTTT; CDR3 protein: CASSPVTSGMDTQYF
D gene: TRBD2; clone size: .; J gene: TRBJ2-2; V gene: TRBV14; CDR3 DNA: TGTGCCAGCAACCGACTAGCGGGGCCGCCCGGGGAGCTGTTTTTT; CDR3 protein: CASNRLAGPPGELFF
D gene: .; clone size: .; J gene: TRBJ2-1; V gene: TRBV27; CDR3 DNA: TGTGCCAGCAGACGATGGAGGGGCGGAGACAATGAGCAGTTCTTC; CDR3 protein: CASRRWRGGDNEQFF
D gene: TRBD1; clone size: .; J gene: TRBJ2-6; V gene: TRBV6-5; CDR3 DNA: TGTGCCAGCAGTTACTCGGAAGGGACAGGGGTTTATGGGGCCAACGTCCTGACTTTC; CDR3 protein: CASSYSEGTGVYGANVLTF
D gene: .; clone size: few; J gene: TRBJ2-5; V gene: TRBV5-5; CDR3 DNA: TGTGCCAGCAGCTTGTATGGTGGGCAAATTTCCGAGTACTTC; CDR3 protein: CASSLYGGQISEYF
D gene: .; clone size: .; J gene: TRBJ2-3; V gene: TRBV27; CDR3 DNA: TGTGCCAGCAGTTTCGAAACAGAGATAGATACGCAGTATTTT; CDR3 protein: CASSFETEIDTQYF
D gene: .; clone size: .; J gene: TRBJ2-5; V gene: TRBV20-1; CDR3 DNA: TGCAGTGTTTCGACAGAGACCCAGTACTTC; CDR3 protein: CSVSTETQYF
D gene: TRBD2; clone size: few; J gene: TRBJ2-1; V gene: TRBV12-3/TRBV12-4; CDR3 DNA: TGTGCCAGCAGTTTTGCCCGGACTAGCGGTTTCTACAATGAGCAGTTCTTC; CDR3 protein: CASSFARTSGFYNEQFF
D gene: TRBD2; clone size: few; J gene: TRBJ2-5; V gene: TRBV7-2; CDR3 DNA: TGTGCCAGCCTACTAGCGGGGCGTGAGACCCAGTACTTC; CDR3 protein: CASLLAGRETQYF
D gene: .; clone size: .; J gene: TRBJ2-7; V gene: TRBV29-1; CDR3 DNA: TGCAGCGTTGGGAGGGAGGTTCCCTACGAGCAGTACTTC; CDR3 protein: CSVGREVPYEQYF
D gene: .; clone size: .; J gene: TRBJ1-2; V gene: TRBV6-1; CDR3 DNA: TGTGCCAGCAGAAGGGACACACTCTATGGCTACACCTTC; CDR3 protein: CASRRDTLYGYTF
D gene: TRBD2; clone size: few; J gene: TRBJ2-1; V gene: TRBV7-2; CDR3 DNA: TGTGCCAGCAGCTCCGGGACTAGCGGGAGGGCCACTGAGCAGTTCTTC; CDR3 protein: CASSSGTSGRATEQFF
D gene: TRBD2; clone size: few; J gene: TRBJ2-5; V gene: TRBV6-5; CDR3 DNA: TGTGCCAGCAGTTACGGACTAGCGGGGAAGAAAGAGACCCAGTACTTC; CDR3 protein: CASSYGLAGKKETQYF
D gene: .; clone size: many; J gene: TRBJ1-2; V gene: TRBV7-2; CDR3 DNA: TGTGCCAGCAGTTTACAAGGGCCTCTTGGCTATGGCTACACCTTC; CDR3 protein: CASSLQGPLGYGYTF
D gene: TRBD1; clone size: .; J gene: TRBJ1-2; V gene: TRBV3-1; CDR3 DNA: TGTGCCATCTGCTTCTTGCTGACAGGGATGGGTAACTATGGCTACACCTTC; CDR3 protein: CAICFLLTGMGNYGYTF
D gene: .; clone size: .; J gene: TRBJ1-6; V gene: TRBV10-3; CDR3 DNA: TGTGCCATCAAAGGGGACGGTAATTCACCCATCCACTTT; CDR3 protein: CAIKGDGNSPIHF
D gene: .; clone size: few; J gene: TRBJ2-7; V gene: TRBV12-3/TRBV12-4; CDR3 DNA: TGTGCCAGCAGCTGGTTGAGAGGCTACGAGCAGTACTTC; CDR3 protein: CASSWLRGYEQYF
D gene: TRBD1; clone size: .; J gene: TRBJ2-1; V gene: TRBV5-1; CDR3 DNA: TGCGCCAGCAGCTCTTTCTACCGTTTGGGTACAGGGGGGTTCGGGGAGCAGTTCTTC; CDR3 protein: CASSSFYRLGTGGFGEQFF
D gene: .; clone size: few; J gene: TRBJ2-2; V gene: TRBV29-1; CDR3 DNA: TGCAGCGCAGCGGGACAAACCGGGGAGCTGTTTTTT; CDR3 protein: CSAAGQTGELFF
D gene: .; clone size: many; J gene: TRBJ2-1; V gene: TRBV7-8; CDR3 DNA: TGTGCCAGCAGCTTAGGTGGAGGGGGAGGCAATGAGCAGTTCTTC; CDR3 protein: CASSLGGGGGNEQFF
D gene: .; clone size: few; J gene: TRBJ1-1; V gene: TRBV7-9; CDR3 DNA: TGTGCCAGCACGATCACAGGCTTCAACACTGAAGCTTTCTTT; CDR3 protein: CASTITGFNTEAFF
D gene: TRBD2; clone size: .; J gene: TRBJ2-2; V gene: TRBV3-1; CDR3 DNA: TGTGCCAGCAGCCAAGGGCGGGGGAGCACCGGGGAGCTGTTTTTT; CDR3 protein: CASSQGRGSTGELFF
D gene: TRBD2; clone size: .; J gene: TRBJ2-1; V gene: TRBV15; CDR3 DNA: TGTGCCACCAGCAGAGCCGCGGGAGGGCTCAATGAGCAGTTCTTC; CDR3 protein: CATSRAAGGLNEQFF
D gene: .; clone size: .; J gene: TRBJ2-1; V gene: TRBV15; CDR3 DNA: TGTGCCACCAGCAGAGATTGGACCAAGGCGGAGCAGTTCTTC; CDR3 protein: CATSRDWTKAEQFF
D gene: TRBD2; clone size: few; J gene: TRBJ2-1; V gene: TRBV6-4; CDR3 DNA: TGTGCCAGCAGTCTACGGACTAGCGGGGTAGATGAGCAGTTCTTC; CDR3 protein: CASSLRTSGVDEQFF
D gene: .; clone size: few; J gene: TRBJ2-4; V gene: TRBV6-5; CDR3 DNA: TGTGCCAGCAGTTACTCGCCGCTTCGGGGGCTAGCCAAAAACATTCAGTACTTC; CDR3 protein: CASSYSPLRGLAKNIQYF
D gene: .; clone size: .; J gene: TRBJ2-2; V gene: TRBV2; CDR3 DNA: TGTGCCAGCGGCTGGAAAGCGAACACCGGGGAGCTGTTTTTT; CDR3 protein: CASGWKANTGELFF
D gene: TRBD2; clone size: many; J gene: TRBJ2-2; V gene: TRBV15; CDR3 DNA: TGTGCCACCAGCAGAGGTCCAGCCCGGGGAGGGACCGGGGAGCTGTTTTTT; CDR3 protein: CATSRGPARGGTGELFF
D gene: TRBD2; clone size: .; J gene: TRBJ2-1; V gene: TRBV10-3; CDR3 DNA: TGTGCCATCCTAGCGGGGGGGCGGAATGAGCAGTTCTTC; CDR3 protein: CAILAGGRNEQFF
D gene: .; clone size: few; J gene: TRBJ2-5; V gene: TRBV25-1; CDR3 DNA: TGTGCCAGCAGTGACCACGGGACCCAGTACTTC; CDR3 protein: CASSDHGTQYF
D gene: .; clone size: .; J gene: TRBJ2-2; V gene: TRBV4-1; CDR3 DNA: TGCGCCAGCAGCCAAACAGAGACAGGCAGCGGGGAGCTGTTTTTT; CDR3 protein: CASSQTETGSGELFF
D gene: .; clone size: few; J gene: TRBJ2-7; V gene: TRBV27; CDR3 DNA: TGTGCCAGCAGTCCCTCGGGGATCGCCTACGAGCAGTACTTC; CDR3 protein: CASSPSGIAYEQYF
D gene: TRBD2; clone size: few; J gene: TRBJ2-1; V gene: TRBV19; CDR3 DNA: TGTGCCAGTAGTATGAACGTAGGACTAGCACTCTACAATGAGCAGTTCTTC; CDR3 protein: CASSMNVGLALYNEQFF
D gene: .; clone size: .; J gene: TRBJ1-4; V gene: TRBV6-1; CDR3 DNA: TGTGCCAGCAGACTACAGGTTACGCCTAATGAAAAACTGTTTTTT; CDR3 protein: CASRLQVTPNEKLFF
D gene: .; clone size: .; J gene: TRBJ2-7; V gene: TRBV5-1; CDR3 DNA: TGCGCCAGCAGCTTGGGAGATCAGTCCTACGAGCAGTACTTC; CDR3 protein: CASSLGDQSYEQYF
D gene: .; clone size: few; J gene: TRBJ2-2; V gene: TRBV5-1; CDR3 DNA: TGCGCCAGCAGCTTGCGGGGGCTTGCGAACACCGGGGAGCTGTTTTTT; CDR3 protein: CASSLRGLANTGELFF
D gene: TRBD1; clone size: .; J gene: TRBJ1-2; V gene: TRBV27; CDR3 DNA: TGTGCCAGCAGCATCGGGACAGGGCCCTACACCTTC; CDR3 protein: CASSIGTGPYTF
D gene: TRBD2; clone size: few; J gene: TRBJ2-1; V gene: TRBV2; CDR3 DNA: TGTGCCATGGGACTAGCGGGAAATGAGCAGTTCTTC; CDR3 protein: CAMGLAGNEQFF
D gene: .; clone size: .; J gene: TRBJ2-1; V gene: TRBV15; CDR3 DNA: TGTGCCACCAGCAGGTCAGGACTCAGCCCCAATGAGCAGTTCTTC; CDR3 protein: CATSRSGLSPNEQFF